One sample yielded the 10 T cell receptor beta chains listed below, sequenced in a study of Graves' ophthalmopathy and Graves' hyperthyroidism (dated by TCRdb to 2016 to 2018). These reads were obtained on an Illumina HiSeq 2000. For repertoire sequencing, TCR beta CDR3 regions were amplified from RNA transcripts. The first round of RT-PCR was done with HTBI primers and the Qiagen OneStep RT-PCR kit, and was followed by a second round of multiplex PCR, then size selection and purification. TCRdb passed the public sequencing reads through fastp at Q25 and MiXCR, retaining productive beta sequences. CDR3 protein duplicates are merged, each entry listing the most common genes and DNA. This sample gives roughly 600,000 distinct CDR3 sequences in total; under 40% of them show up just once. Jointly, the top ten make up about 4% of the sample. The specimen was peripheral blood or thyroid tissue (not recorded which). The receptors were gathered from an adult man with Graves' hyperthyroidism.

With respect to this clonotype: A much larger clone lies one base from this, so it may be a read error. The chain uses TRBV12-3 or TRBV12-4 and TRBJ1-1; no firm D call. CDR3 size: 14 residues. CDR3 sequence: CASGMDLSNTEASF. CDR3 nucleotides: TGTGCTAGTGGGATGGACCTTTCGAACACTGAAGCTTCCTTT.

V and J are TRBV9 and TRBJ1-1; D may be TRBD1 (5 bases). The germline V gene has CDR1 SGDLS and CDR2 YYNGEE. Trimming cost V 4 bases and J 11 bases, with 24 bases left between them. This CDR3 has 15 residues. The CDR3 region has the DNA TGTGCCAGCAGCTTCCGGGACGGAAACACCGGGGAGGCTTTCTTT. It encodes CASSFRDGNTGEAFF.

The J gene is TRBJ1-4, the V gene TRBV7-9; 7 bases fit TRBD1. With V trimmed by 4 bases and J by 4 bases, 3 bases remained unmatched. Germline assignment: CDR1 SEHNR and CDR2 FQNEAQ (reference sequence). CDR3 length: 14 residues. The CDR3 is CASSSRGINEKLFF. The CDR3 DNA reads TGTGCCAGCAGCTCCAGGGGGATTAATGAAAAACTGTTTTTT.

This clonotype showed up many times. The CDR3 nucleotides are TGCAGTGCTAGAGACCCAGGCCCTAACTATGGCTACACCTTC. It codes for CSARDPGPNYGYTF. The chain carries TRBV20-1 and TRBJ1-2; D is uncertain. Between the trimmed V and J ends, which lost 0 bases and 0 bases, there was a span of 8 bases. The CDR3 contains 14 residues. Germline V gene lookup returns CDR1 DFQATT and CDR2 SNEGSKA (reference sequence).

This clonotype occurred many times. The rearrangement uses TRBV10-3 and TRBJ1-2; D gene ambiguous. Germline CDR1 is ENHRY and CDR2 is SYGVKD. Trimming removed 10 bases from V and 3 bases from J, with 15 bases in between. The CDR3 has 13 residues. CDR3 in amino acids: CATPSGSDYGYTF. The CDR3 coding sequence is TGTGCCACTCCATCCGGGAGCGACTATGGCTACACCTTC.

The chain's CDR3 is CATSDPDENQPQHF. In DNA form, the CDR3 reads TGTGCCACCAGTGACCCGGACGAAAATCAGCCCCAGCATTTT. This sequence joins TRBV24-1 and TRBJ1-5; D is unclear. CDR1 is KGHDR, CDR2 SFDVKD, per germline. The CDR3 consists of 14 residues. The V end lost 4 bases, the J end lost 4 bases, and 10 bases lay between the germline ends.

V gene TRBV10-3 combines with J gene TRBJ2-5, with D perhaps TRBD2 (6 bases). The CDR3 loop spans 17 amino acids. V dropped 6 bases and J dropped 5 bases, with 25 bases sitting between them. The germline CDR1 and CDR2 sequences are ENHRY and SYGVKD. The CDR3 DNA is TGTGCCATCAGCTTGGAAGCTAGCGCCCGCCCCGGGGAGACCCAGTACTTC. As protein: CAISLEASARPGETQYF.

As concerns this clonotype: Given a much more abundant clone one base away, this may be a read error. This chain joins TRBV28 and TRBJ2-7; D is possibly TRBD1 or TRBD2 (6 bases each). V lost 7 bases to trimming and J lost 2 bases, with 12 bases between them. Per the germline V gene, CDR1 is MDHEN and CDR2 is SYDVKM. There are 13 residues in the CDR3. The CDR3: CASTSGAPYEQYF. CDR3 DNA: TGTGCCAGCACCTCGGGGGCGCCCTACGAGCAGTACTTC.

This clonotype was picked up a small number of times. V usage is TRBV2 and J usage is TRBJ1-2; D is ambiguous. The length of the CDR3 is 14 residues. V was shortened by 3 bases and J by 4 bases, with 12 bases between the two germline ends. Germline V gives CDR1 SNHLY, CDR2 FYNNEI. CDR3 sequence reads: CASSEGFVAYGYTF. The CDR3 DNA sequence: TGTGCCAGCAGTGAGGGCTTCGTAGCCTATGGCTACACCTTC.

A few counts support this clonotype. The chain joins TRBV2 to TRBJ1-5, with 8 bases identical to TRBD1. Germline lookup yields CDR1 SNHLY and CDR2 FYNNEI. J was trimmed by 3 bases and V by 5 bases; bases with no gene match: 9. This CDR3 region has 16 residues. CDR3 loop: CASSPSGGAYNQPQHF. DNA for the CDR3: TGTGCCAGCAGTCCCTCAGGGGGCGCTTACAATCAGCCCCAGCATTTT.